The clone carrying this TCR beta chain was observed at least ten times. This sample stems from a study of shared clonotypes between healthy human individuals. A CD45RA-negative memory subset and a CD45RA+ naive subset were separated from the CD4+ cells. The assay was immunoSEQ multiplex PCR, and TCRdb's table has in-frame clones only and misses some. The table lists 640,000 or so clones, 72% of them singletons. The ends were cut back, 2 bases at V and 4 bases at J, with 11 bases in the middle. Germline-derived CDR1 and CDR2 are SSHAT and FNYEAQ (reference sequence). CDR3 size: 14 residues. Sequenced: memory CD4+ T cells sorted from blood. Subset of the sample: CD45RA-negative fraction. V is TRBV7-7 and J is TRBJ1-1; no reliable D call. The TCR comes from a woman in her 30s in good health. The DNA for the CDR3 is TGTGCCAGCAGCTTAACGGCAGAGAGCACTGAAGCTTTCTTT. It encodes CASSLTAESTEAFF.